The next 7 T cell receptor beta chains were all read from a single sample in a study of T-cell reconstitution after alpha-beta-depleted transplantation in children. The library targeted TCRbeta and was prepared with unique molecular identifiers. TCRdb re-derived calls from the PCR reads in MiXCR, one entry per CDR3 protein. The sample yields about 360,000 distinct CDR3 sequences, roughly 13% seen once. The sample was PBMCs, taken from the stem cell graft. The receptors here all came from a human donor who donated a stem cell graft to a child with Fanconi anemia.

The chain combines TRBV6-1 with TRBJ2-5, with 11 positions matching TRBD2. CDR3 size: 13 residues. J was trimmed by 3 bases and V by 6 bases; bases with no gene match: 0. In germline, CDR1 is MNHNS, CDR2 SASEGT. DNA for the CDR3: TGTGCCAGCAGACTAGCGGGGGAAGAGACCCAGTACTTC. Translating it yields CASRLAGEETQYF.

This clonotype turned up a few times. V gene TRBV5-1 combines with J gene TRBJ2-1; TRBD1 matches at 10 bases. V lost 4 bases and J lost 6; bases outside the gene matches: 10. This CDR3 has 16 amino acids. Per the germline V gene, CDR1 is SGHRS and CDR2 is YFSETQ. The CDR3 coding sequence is TGCGCCAGCAGCCCTAGGGGGACAGGGGCGGGCAATGAGCAGTTCTTC. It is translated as CASSPRGTGAGNEQFF.

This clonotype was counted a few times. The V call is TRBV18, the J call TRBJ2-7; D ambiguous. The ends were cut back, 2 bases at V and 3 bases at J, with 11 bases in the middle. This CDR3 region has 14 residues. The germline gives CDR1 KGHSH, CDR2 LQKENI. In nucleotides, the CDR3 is TGTGCCAGCTCACCAGGTGCAACTCACTACGAGCAGTACGTC. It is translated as CASSPGATHYEQYV.

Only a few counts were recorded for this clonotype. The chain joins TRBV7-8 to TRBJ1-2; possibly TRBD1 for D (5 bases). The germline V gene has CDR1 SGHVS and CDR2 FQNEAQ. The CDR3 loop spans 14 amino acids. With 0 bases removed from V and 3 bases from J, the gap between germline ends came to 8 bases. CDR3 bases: TGTGCCAGCAGCTTAGCAAAAGGGGACTATGGCTACACCTTC. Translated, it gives CASSLAKGDYGYTF.

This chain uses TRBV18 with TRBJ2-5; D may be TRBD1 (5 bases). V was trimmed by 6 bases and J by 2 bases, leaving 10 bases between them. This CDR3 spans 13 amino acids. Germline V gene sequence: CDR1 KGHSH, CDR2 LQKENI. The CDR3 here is CASSLTAQETQYF. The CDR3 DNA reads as TGTGCCAGCTCCCTGACAGCGCAAGAGACCCAGTACTTC. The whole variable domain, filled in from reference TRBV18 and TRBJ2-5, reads NAGVMQNPRHLVRRRGQEARLRCSPMKGHSHVYWYRQLPEEGLKFMVYLQKENIIDESGMPKERFSAEFPKEGPSILRIQQVVRGDSAAYFCASSLTAQETQYFGPGTRLLVL.

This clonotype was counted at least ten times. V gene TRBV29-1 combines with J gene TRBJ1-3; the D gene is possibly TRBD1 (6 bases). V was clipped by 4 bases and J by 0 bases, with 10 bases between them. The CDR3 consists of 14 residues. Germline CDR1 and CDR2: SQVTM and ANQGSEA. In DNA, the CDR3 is TGCAGCGTTGGCCTAGGGGGCTCTGGAAACACCATATATTTT. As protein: CSVGLGGSGNTIYF.

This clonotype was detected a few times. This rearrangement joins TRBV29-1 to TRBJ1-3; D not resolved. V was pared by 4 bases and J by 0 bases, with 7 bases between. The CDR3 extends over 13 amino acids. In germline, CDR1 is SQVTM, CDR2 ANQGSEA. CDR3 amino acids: CSVAWSSGNTIYF. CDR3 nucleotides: TGCAGCGTTGCCTGGAGCTCTGGAAACACCATATATTTT.